The 13 T cell receptor beta chains reported below all come from one sample, sequenced in a study of memory CD4+ T cells and cytomegalovirus serostatus. The sort gate was single viable CD3+CD4+CD8-CD45RO+ cells for memory CD4+ T cells. Sequenced by immunoSEQ multiplex PCR; TCRdb stores in-frame clones only, minus some. Seen here are about 58,000 clones, under 90% observed once, and the top ten hold just under 0.5%. The specimen sequenced was memory CD4+ T cells from blood. Source of these receptors: an adult in good health and CMV-seronegative. Some clones in this sample may be carry-over from other donors' samples.

CDR3 DNA: TGTGCCAGCAGCGGCGGGACAGGCTCCTACAATGAGCAGTTCTTC. This gives the protein CASSGGTGSYNEQFF. V is TRBV5-4 and J is TRBJ2-1; 8 nucleotides agree with TRBD1. Germline V lookup: CDR1 SGHNT, CDR2 YYREEE (reference sequence). The CDR3 consists of 15 residues. V lost 4 bases and J lost 0; bases outside the gene matches: 3.

This clone came up once. The chain has TRBV15 and TRBJ2-1; D not resolved. Per the germline V gene, CDR1 is LNHNV and CDR2 is YYDKDF (reference sequence). V lost 4 bases and J lost 4, with 5 bases in between. CDR3 length: 12 amino acids. The CDR3 reads CATSTPYNEQFF. The CDR3 coding sequence is TGTGCCACCAGCACCCCGTACAATGAGCAGTTCTTC.

Only one count was recorded for this clone. The chain combines TRBV18 with TRBJ1-1, with unresolved D. The CDR3 totals 12 residues. Trimming stripped 4 bases from V and 3 bases from J, with 6 bases between. Germline CDR1 and CDR2: KGHSH and LQKENI. Written as DNA, the CDR3 is TGTGCCAGCTCACGAAGGGACACTGAAGCTTTCTTT. Its protein is CASSRRDTEAFF.

CDR3 DNA sequence: TGTGCCAGTAGTCAGGGTCAGACCTATGGCTACACCTTC. The encoded protein is CASSQGQTYGYTF. The chain joins TRBV19 to TRBJ1-2; D is perhaps TRBD1 (5 bases). V was clipped by 5 bases and J by 4 bases, with 11 bases between them. Germline CDR1 and CDR2: LNHDA and SQIVND (reference sequence). The CDR3 runs to 13 residues.

This clone is labeled medium-sized (0.01 to 0.1%). CDR3 nucleotide sequence: TGTGCCAGCAGCCAAGAATCCCCTTTTGGCACTGAAGCTTTCTTT. As protein: CASSQESPFGTEAFF. This rearrangement joins TRBV14 to TRBJ1-1; D ambiguous. V was shortened by 0 bases and J by 4 bases, with 12 bases between the two germline ends. The CDR3 contains 15 residues. Per germline, CDR1 SGHDN and CDR2 FVKESK.

This clone was recorded only once. J is TRBJ2-5 and V is TRBV6-5; D is ambiguous. Near its end, the DNA agrees better with TRBJ2-7, so the J call may be wrong. In germline, CDR1 is MNHEY, CDR2 SVGAGI. The length of the CDR3 is 14 residues. Here the CDR3 DNA reads TGTGCCAGCAGCCGCACGACAACTTCCTACGAGCAGTACTTC. It codes for CASSRTTTSYEQYF.

The CDR3 sequence is CASSRNYRGPYEQYF. DNA of the CDR3: TGTGCCAGCAGCCGTAATTACAGGGGTCCCTACGAGCAGTACTTC. This rearrangement joins TRBV11-1 to TRBJ2-7, with TRBD1 matching over 7 bases. Trimming at V came to 5 bases and at J to 2 bases, leaving 9 bases not matched to a gene. Germline CDR1 reads SGHAT; CDR2 reads FQDESV (reference sequence). CDR3 length: 15 amino acids.

The V gene is TRBV5-1, the J gene TRBJ2-5; possible D gene TRBD2, 5 bases. Trimming took off 7 bases at V and 5 bases at J, with 18 bases between the two ends. Germline CDR1 and CDR2: SGHRS and YFSETQ. The CDR3 runs 14 residues. The DNA for the CDR3 is TGCGCCAGCTTCCGGTTACCCGGAGGCGAGACCCAGTACTTC. It codes for CASFRLPGGETQYF. Based on the CDR3 plus reference TRBV5-1 and TRBJ2-5, the full variable domain is KAGVTQTPRYLIKTRGQQVTLSCSPISGHRSVSWYQQTPGQGLQFLFEYFSETQRNKGNFPGRFSGRQFSNSRSEMNVSTLELGDSALYLCASFRLPGGETQYFGPGTRLLVL.

The DNA for the CDR3 is TGTGCCAGCAGTTGGGACAGCTCCTACGAGCAGTACTTC. Amino acids: CASSWDSSYEQYF. The V and J genes are TRBV28 and TRBJ2-7; 7 positions agree with TRBD1. From germline, CDR1 is MDHEN and CDR2 SYDVKM. The ends lost 4 bases at V and 0 bases at J; junction bases unmatched: 0. The CDR3 has 13 residues.

This rearrangement joins TRBV7-3 to TRBJ2-5; no firm D call. The V end was cut by 2 bases, the J end by 5 bases, with 15 bases between. CDR3 length: 15 residues. Per the germline V gene, CDR1 is SGHTA and CDR2 is FQGTGA. CDR3 bases: TGTGCCAGCAGCTTATTAGGTCAAGGTGGCGAGACCCAGTACTTC. Its protein is CASSLLGQGGETQYF.

The chain combines TRBV5-3 with TRBJ2-7; TRBD2 matches at 13 bases. TRBV5-3 is an open reading frame whose function is uncertain. Trimming at V came to 2 bases and at J to 0 bases, leaving 8 bases not matched to a gene. The CDR3 is made up of 18 amino acids. CDR3 sequence (DNA): TGTGCCAGAAGCTTCGATGGGACTAGCGGGAAAAGCTCCTACGAGCAGTACTTC. Protein: CARSFDGTSGKSSYEQYF.

The V gene is TRBV6-5, the J gene TRBJ2-1; 7 positions match TRBD2. CDR1 and CDR2 from the germline V gene are MNHEY and SVGAGI. The CDR3 extends over 13 amino acids. J gave up 8 bases and V 6 bases, and 7 bases lay outside the gene matches. CDR3 region: CASSQGGIHEQFF. The CDR3 nucleotides are TGTGCCAGCAGCCAGGGAGGGATACATGAGCAGTTCTTC.

The chain is built from TRBV19 and TRBJ2-1, with 14 nucleotides matching TRBD2. Germline CDR1 and CDR2: LNHDA and SQIVND (reference sequence). The CDR3 is 15 amino acids. Unmatched junction bases numbered 6, after V lost 5 bases and J lost 9 bases. This chain's CDR3 is CASSPGTSGSGEQFF. The CDR3 DNA follows: TGTGCCAGTAGTCCCGGGACTAGCGGGAGTGGTGAGCAGTTCTTC.